The entry that follows covers one T cell receptor (beta chain) sequence. Each CDR3 protein gets one entry after TCRdb re-called the PCR reads with MiXCR. Of 65,000 to 70,000 distinct CDR3 sequences in the sample, approximately 18% were seen once. This specimen belongs to a study of molecular identifiers for immune sequencing clone quantification. In the study overall: RNA from around 18,000 or 91,000 naive CD8 cells was split five ways in replicates, with four sequenced.

Material: naive CD8+ T cells from blood, with Jurkat cell RNA spiked in. Subset here: FACS-sorted CD8+CD4-CCR7+CD45RA+ naive T cells. This sequence was found in a human donor in good health. Some libraries in this study had Jurkat cell RNA spiked in.

CDR3 sequence: CASSLMGEGYEQYF. CDR3 nucleotides: TGTGCCAGCAGCTTGATGGGGGAAGGATACGAGCAGTACTTC. The chain couples TRBV7-2 to TRBJ2-7; D is perhaps TRBD1 or TRBD2 (5 bases each). Looked up from germline, CDR1 is SGHTA and CDR2 is FQGNSA. The V gene lost 3 bases and the J gene lost 4 bases, with 13 bases spanning the gap. There are 14 residues in the CDR3.